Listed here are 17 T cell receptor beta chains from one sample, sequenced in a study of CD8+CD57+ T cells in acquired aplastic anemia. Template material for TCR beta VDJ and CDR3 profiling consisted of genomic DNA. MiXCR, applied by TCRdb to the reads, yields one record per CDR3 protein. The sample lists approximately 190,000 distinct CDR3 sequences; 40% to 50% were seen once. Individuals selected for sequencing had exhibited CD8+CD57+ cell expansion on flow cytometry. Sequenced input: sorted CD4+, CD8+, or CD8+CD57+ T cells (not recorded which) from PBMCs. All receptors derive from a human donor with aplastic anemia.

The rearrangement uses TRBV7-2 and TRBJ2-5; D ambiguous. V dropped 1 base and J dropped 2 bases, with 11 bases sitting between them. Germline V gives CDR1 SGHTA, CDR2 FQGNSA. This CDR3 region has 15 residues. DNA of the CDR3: TGTGCCAGCAGCTTAGTGGGGTGGGGACAAGAGACCCAGTACTTC. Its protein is CASSLVGWGQETQYF.

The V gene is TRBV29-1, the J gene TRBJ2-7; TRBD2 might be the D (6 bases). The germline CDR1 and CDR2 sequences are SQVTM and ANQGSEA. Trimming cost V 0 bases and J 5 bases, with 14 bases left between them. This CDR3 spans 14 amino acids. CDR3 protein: CSVEDLGGADEQYF. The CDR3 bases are TGCAGCGTTGAAGATCTCGGGGGAGCGGACGAGCAGTACTTC.

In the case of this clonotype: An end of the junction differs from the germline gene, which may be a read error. CDR3 residues: CATSGTEETQYF. The CDR3 coding sequence is TGTGCCACCAGTGGGACAGAAGAGACCCAGTACTTC. The genes are TRBV10-3 and TRBJ2-5, with 7 bases lining up with TRBD1. The CDR3 length is 12 residues. Per germline, CDR1 ENHRY and CDR2 SYGVKD.

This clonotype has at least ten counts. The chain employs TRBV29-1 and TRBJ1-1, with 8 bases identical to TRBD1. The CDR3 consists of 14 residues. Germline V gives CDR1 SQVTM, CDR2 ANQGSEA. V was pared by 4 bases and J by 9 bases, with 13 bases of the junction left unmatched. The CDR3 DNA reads TGCAGCGTTGTACTCGGACAGGGACCTCCAAAAGCTTTCTTT. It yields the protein CSVVLGQGPPKAFF.

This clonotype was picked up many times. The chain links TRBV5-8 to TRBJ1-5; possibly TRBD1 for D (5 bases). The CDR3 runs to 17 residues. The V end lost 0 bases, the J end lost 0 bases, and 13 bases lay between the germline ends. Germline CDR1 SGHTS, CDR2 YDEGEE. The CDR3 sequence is CASSLGQPPHSNQPQHF. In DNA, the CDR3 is TGTGCCAGCAGCTTGGGACAGCCCCCCCATAGCAATCAGCCCCAGCATTTT.

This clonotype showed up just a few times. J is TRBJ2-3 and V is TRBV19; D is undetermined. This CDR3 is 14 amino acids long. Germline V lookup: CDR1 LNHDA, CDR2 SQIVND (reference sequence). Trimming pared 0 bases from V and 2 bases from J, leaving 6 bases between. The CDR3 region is CASSIDYSTDTQYF. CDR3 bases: TGTGCCAGTAGTATAGACTACTCCACAGATACGCAGTATTTT.

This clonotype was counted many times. The CDR3 DNA follows: TGTGCCAGCACCCGGGGCAAGGGAGCCAAAAACATTCAGTACTTC. Translation gives CASTRGKGAKNIQYF. The chain is built from TRBV4-2 and TRBJ2-4, with D perhaps being TRBD1 or TRBD2 (5 bases each). This CDR3 is 15 amino acids long. V shed 7 bases and J shed 0 bases, with 13 bases lying between them. Germline V gene sequence: CDR1 LGHNA, CDR2 YNFKEQ.

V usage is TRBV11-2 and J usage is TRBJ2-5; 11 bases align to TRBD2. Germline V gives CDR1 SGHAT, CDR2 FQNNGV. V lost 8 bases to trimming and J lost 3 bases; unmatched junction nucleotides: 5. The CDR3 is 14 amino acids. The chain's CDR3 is CASLPGLAEETQYF. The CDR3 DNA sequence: TGTGCCAGCTTACCGGGACTAGCGGAAGAGACCCAGTACTTC.

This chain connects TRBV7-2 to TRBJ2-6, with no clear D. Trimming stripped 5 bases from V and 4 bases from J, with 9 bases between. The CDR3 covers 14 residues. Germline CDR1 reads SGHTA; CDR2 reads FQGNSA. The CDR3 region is CASSRRGGANVLTF. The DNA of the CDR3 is TGTGCCAGCAGCCGGAGAGGAGGGGCCAACGTCCTGACTTTC.

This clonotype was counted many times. This CDR3 reads CASSSQGEVGTQYF. In DNA, the CDR3 is TGTGCCAGCAGCTCACAGGGGGAAGTTGGGACCCAGTACTTC. The V call is TRBV7-3, the J call TRBJ2-5, with 8 bases lining up with TRBD1. The CDR3 sequence is 14 residues long. J lost 7 bases, V lost 4 bases, and 8 bases had no gene match. The V gene's germline CDR1 is SGHTA and CDR2 FQGTGA.

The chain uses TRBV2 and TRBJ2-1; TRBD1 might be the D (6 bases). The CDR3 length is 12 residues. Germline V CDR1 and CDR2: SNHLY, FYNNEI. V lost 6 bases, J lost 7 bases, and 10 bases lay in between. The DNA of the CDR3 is TGTGCCAGCAGGCGCCAGGGGAATGAGCAGTTCTTC. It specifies CASRRQGNEQFF.

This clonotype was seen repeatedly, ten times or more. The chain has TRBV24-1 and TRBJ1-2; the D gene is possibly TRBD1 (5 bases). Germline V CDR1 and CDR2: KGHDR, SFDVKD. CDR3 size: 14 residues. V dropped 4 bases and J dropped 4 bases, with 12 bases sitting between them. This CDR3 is CATSDAGHTYGYTF. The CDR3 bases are TGTGCCACCAGTGACGCCGGACATACCTATGGCTACACCTTC.

The CDR3 region is CAIGKTGGPMNTEAFF. The CDR3, as DNA: TGTGCCATCGGAAAAACAGGGGGTCCAATGAACACTGAAGCTTTCTTT. The chain joins TRBV10-3 to TRBJ1-1; 8 bases map to TRBD1. The CDR3 covers 16 residues. The V segment lost 8 bases and the J segment 0 bases; nucleotides outside the gene matches: 11. The germline CDR1 and CDR2 sequences are ENHRY and SYGVKD.

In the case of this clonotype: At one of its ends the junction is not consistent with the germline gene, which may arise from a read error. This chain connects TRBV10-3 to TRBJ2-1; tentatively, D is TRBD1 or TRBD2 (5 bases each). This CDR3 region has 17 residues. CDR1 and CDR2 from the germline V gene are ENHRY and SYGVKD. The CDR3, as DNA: TGTGCCATCAGTGATGGAGGCAGATCCTCTTCGGACAATGGGCAGTTCTTC. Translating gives CAISDGGRSSSDNGQFF.

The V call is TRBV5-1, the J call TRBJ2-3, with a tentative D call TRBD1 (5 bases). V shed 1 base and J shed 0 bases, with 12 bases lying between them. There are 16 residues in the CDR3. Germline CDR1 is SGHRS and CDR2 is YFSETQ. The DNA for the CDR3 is TGCGCCAGCAGCTTGCTGCAGGGCTCTAGCACAGATACGCAGTATTTT. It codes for CASSLLQGSSTDTQYF.

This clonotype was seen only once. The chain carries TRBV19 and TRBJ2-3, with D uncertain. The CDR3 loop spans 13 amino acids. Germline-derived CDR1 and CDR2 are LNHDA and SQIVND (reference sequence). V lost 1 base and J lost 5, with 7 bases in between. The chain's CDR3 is CASSIADIDTQYF. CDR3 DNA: TGTGCCAGTAGTATAGCCGACATAGATACGCAGTATTTT.

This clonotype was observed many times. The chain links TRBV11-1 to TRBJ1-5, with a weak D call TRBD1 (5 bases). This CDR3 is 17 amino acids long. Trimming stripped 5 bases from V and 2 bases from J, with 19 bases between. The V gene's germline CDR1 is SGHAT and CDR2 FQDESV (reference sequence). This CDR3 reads CASSLGDSGRGNQPQHF. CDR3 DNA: TGTGCCAGCAGCCTAGGGGATTCCGGAAGGGGCAATCAGCCCCAGCATTTT.